This T cell receptor (beta chain) was profiled in a study of tumor and adjacent non-tumor tissue in lung cancer. CDR1 is MNHEY and CDR2 is SVGEGT in the germline V gene. The CDR3 has 15 amino acids. V was clipped by 7 bases and J by 9 bases; unmatched bases: 14. No cell sorting was done before RNA was extracted from the tissue. The library came from three nested PCR rounds adapted from ARM-PCR protocols. TCRdb fed the multiplex PCR reads into MiXCR, producing one record per CDR3 protein. The sample consists of 75,000 to 80,000 distinct CDR3 sequences, around 85% of them appearing once. The V call is TRBV6-2 or TRBV6-3, the J call TRBJ2-1, with TRBD2 matching 8 bases. The sequencing input was lung tumor tissue. The sequence was obtained from a woman aged 50 to 60 with non-small cell lung cancer. CDR3: CASKPSGSTISEQFF. The CDR3 bases are TGTGCCAGCAAGCCTAGCGGGTCTACCATCAGTGAGCAGTTCTTC.